The 16 T cell receptor beta chains below come from one sample, sequenced in a study of Graves' ophthalmopathy and Graves' hyperthyroidism. RNA transcripts yielded amplified TCR beta CDR3 regions. The library came from an HTBI-primed first-round RT-PCR and a second-round multiplex PCR. A single record per CDR3 protein comes from TCRdb applying MiXCR to the multiplex PCR reads. This sample has 500,000 to 700,000 distinct CDR3 sequences, with roughly 40% found just once. Sequences were obtained from peripheral blood or thyroid tissue (not recorded which). These receptors were collected from an adult man with Graves' hyperthyroidism.

This clonotype was seen repeatedly, ten times or more. The V and J genes are TRBV27 and TRBJ2-7; maybe TRBD2 (6 bases). The V gene lost 5 bases and the J gene lost 7 bases, with 18 bases spanning the gap. Germline loops: CDR1 MNHEY, CDR2 SMNVEV (reference sequence). The CDR3 loop spans 14 amino acids. The CDR3 nucleotides are TGTGCCAGCAGTCCCGGACTACGAGGCGGTGAGCAGTACTTC. Translating gives CASSPGLRGGEQYF.

On this clonotype itself: A read error is likely, as this CDR3 ends without the conserved phenylalanine or tryptophan. Because the CDR3's place on the DNA is in doubt, the DNA is left out and the CDR3 is given as listed by TCRdb. The chain is built from TRBV7-3 and TRBJ2-5; the table's D call of TRBD2 was not tested on the DNA. The CDR3 is made up of 9 amino acids, end residues included. From germline, CDR1 is SGHTA and CDR2 FQGTGA. CDR3 residues: CASSLRGTS.

Turning to this clonotype: A much bigger clone sits one base away, suggesting this may be a read error. The rearrangement joins TRBV12-3 or TRBV12-4 to TRBJ2-5; 9 bases are a match to TRBD1. V lost 6 bases, J lost 2 bases, and 7 bases stayed unmatched. The CDR3 is 15 amino acids. The CDR3 sequence: CASSRLGQGQETQYF. The CDR3 region has the DNA TGTGCCAGCAGCCGGTTAGGACAGGGGCAAGAGACCCAGTACTTC.

V and J are TRBV28 and TRBJ2-7, with D uncertain. The CDR3 is made up of 14 amino acids. The V gene lost 3 bases and the J gene lost 4 bases, with 13 bases spanning the gap. CDR1 MDHEN and CDR2 SYDVKM come from the germline V gene. CDR3 nucleotides: TGTGCCAGCAGTTTTCGTTGGCGTCTTTACGAGCAGTACTTC. Translated, it gives CASSFRWRLYEQYF.

The V and J genes are TRBV5-1 and TRBJ1-4; D gene uncertain. Germline V gene sequence: CDR1 SGHRS, CDR2 YFSETQ. V lost 4 bases, J lost 5 bases, and 12 bases lay in between. The CDR3 loop spans 14 amino acids. In nucleotides, the CDR3 is TGCGCCAGCAGCCCCTGGGGAAGGAATGAAAAACTGTTTTTT. Protein: CASSPWGRNEKLFF.

This clonotype has ten or more counts. This chain links TRBV6-2 or TRBV6-3 with TRBJ1-2; D may be TRBD1 (6 bases). Per the germline V gene, CDR1 is MNHEY and CDR2 is SVGEGT. The V gene lost 7 bases and the J gene lost 5 bases, with 14 bases spanning the gap. The length of the CDR3 is 13 residues. CDR3 region: CASTTTGRYGYTF. CDR3 DNA sequence: TGTGCCAGCACTACGACAGGCAGATATGGCTACACCTTC.

This clonotype came up a few times. The chain has TRBV20-1 and TRBJ2-7; D call uncertain. Germline CDR1 and CDR2: DFQATT and SNEGSKA (reference sequence). The CDR3 is 15 amino acids. V was clipped by 2 bases and J by 0 bases, with 14 bases between them. The CDR3 sequence: CSARRERTSSYEQYF. CDR3 DNA sequence: TGCAGTGCTAGACGTGAGAGGACCAGCTCCTACGAGCAGTACTTC.

This clonotype occurred many times. For the CDR3, the DNA is TGTGCCAGCAGTGGCAGGGATAATTCACCCCTCCACTTT. This codes for CASSGRDNSPLHF. V gene TRBV27 combines with J gene TRBJ1-6, with D possibly TRBD1 on 5 matching bases. The CDR3 consists of 13 residues. CDR1 and CDR2 from the germline V gene are MNHEY and SMNVEV (reference sequence). V was shortened by 5 bases and J by 5 bases, with 7 bases between the two germline ends.

As for this clonotype: It is likely a read error, because the conserved phenylalanine at the end of the CDR3 is missing. Because the CDR3's place on the DNA is in doubt, the DNA is left out and the CDR3 is given as listed by TCRdb. The V call is TRBV19, the J call TRBJ1-1. From its first to its last residue, the CDR3 has 9 amino acids. Germline CDR1 reads LNHDA; CDR2 reads SQIVND (reference sequence). The CDR3 loop reads CASSSQGLL.

Worth noting for this clonotype: The conserved phenylalanine or tryptophan is not found at the CDR3 terminus, so this likely reflects a read error. The J gene is TRBJ1-1, the V gene TRBV27, with 9 nucleotides matching TRBD1. Germline CDR1 MNHEY, CDR2 SMNVEV (reference sequence). J was trimmed by 3 bases and V by 8 bases; bases with no gene match: 4. The CDR3 runs to 13 residues. The CDR3 here is CASRRQGDTEAFL. Here the CDR3 DNA reads TGTGCCAGCCGACGACAGGGGGACACTGAAGCTTTCCTT.

Comments on this clonotype: A much larger clone lies a single base off, so this may be a read error. This rearrangement joins TRBV20-1 to TRBJ1-6; TRBD1 agrees at 8 bases. Germline CDR1 DFQATT, CDR2 SNEGSKA (reference sequence). This CDR3 contains 17 residues. With 0 bases clipped from V and 8 bases from J, the junction kept 12 bases outside the gene matches. This CDR3 reads CSARDSTGAVLHSPLHF. The DNA for the CDR3 is TGCAGTGCTAGAGACTCGACAGGGGCCGTACTGCATTCACCCCTCCACTTT.

The chain uses TRBV19 and TRBJ1-5; D ambiguous. CDR1 is LNHDA, CDR2 SQIVND, per germline (reference sequence). Trimming cost V 3 bases and J 11 bases, with 20 bases left between them. CDR3 size: 15 residues. CDR3 sequence: CASSIGGPGFSAQHF. The CDR3, as DNA: TGTGCCAGTAGTATCGGCGGGCCGGGGTTTTCGGCCCAGCATTTT. Variable domain in full (rest from reference TRBV19 and TRBJ1-5): DGGITQSPKYLFRKEGQNVTLSCEQNLNHDAMYWYRQDPGQGLRLIYYSQIVNDFQKGDIAEGYSVSREKKESFPLTVTSAQKNPTAFYLCASSIGGPGFSAQHFGDGTRLSIL.

The CDR3 sequence: CASSVGVGTPYYEQYF. In nucleotides, the CDR3 is TGTGCCAGCAGCGTAGGGGTCGGAACCCCATACTACGAGCAGTACTTC. The genes are TRBV9 and TRBJ2-7, with D unresolved. This CDR3 is built from 16 residues. Germline CDR1 is SGDLS and CDR2 is YYNGEE. V lost 0 bases and J 3 bases, leaving 16 bases between the germline ends. Supplemented by reference TRBV9 and TRBJ2-7, the full variable domain reads DSGVTQTPKHLITATGQRVTLRCSPRSGDLSVYWYQQSLDQGLQFLIQYYNGEERAKGNILERFSAQQFPDLHSELNLSSLELGDSALYFCASSVGVGTPYYEQYFGPGTRLTVT.

This clonotype showed up many times. The chain links TRBV3-1 to TRBJ2-5; D unresolved. Trimming took 1 base from V and 5 from J, leaving 5 bases between them. The germline CDR1 and CDR2 sequences are LGHDT and YNNKEL (reference sequence). The CDR3 has 12 amino acids. DNA of the CDR3: TGTGCCAGCAGCCAAGTTGATGAGACCCAGTACTTC. Its protein is CASSQVDETQYF.

A remark on this clonotype: At one end the junction does not follow the germline gene, possibly because of a read error. V and J are TRBV14 and TRBJ2-5; 15 bases are shared with TRBD2. Germline V gives CDR1 SGHDN, CDR2 FVKESK. This CDR3 is 20 amino acids long. The CDR3 sequence: CVSSQEYWTSGRGSQETQYF. The CDR3, as DNA: TGTGTCAGCAGCCAAGAATATTGGACTAGCGGGAGGGGATCCCAAGAGACCCAGTACTTC. Full variable domain (remainder filled in from reference TRBV14 and TRBJ2-5): EAGVTQFPSHSVIEKGQTVTLRCDPISGHDNLYWYRRVMGKEIKFLLHFVKESKQDESGMPNNRFLAERTGGTYSTLKVQPAELEDSGVYFCVSSQEYWTSGRGSQETQYFGPGTRLLVL.

This clonotype was seen ten or more times. The rearrangement uses TRBV2 and TRBJ2-5; D is unresolved. The ends were cut back, 2 bases at V and 0 bases at J, with 7 bases in the middle. Germline assignment: CDR1 SNHLY and CDR2 FYNNEI. CDR3 length equals 14 residues. CDR3 coding DNA: TGTGCCAGCAGTGAAAGGCAGCACCAAGAGACCCAGTACTTC. Its translation: CASSERQHQETQYF.